Listed here is a single TCR beta chain. Its binding antigen is unknown. There are no base qualities to consult, and no much larger clone falls within one base. The data are from a study of blood T cell repertoires in COVID-19 (TCRdb year 2020). Regarding the study in general: The collaborator samples originated in the United States, Italy and Spain and spanned the acute and convalescent phases of COVID-19. The prospective study material was composed of cDNA or gDNA derived from T cells, B-cell-depleted T cells, or PBMCs. Subjects who had been exposed to COVID-19, were actively infected with it, or had recovered from it provided the deeply sampled blood TCRbeta repertoires that made up the dataset. The repertoires were released in a freely available public database intended as a resource for research on the immune response to SARS-CoV-2. Samples were obtained from the ongoing ImmuneRACE study (first 160 participants) and from roughly 1,300 subjects provided by 6 global collaborators. The sample metadata nearly always contained a de-identified subject ID, COVID-19 status, age in years and sex. Where HLA class I and class II types were available, the types were taken from metadata supplied by the sample provider, not from assay-based typing. Study-wide findings and limitations: The quantity of clinical and demographic metadata differed by source and by participant and was supplied without curation.

TCRbeta CDR3 regions were amplified from genomic DNA by means of the immunoSEQ Assay, a bias-controlled multiplex PCR. As for how the authors treated the data: Nucleated cell counts per sample were estimated from amplification of reference gene primers within the assay. Sequence reads were collapsed and filtered to measure the absolute abundance of every unique TCRbeta CDR3 rearrangement. For each sample, productive Simpson clonality was calculated as the square root of Simpson's diversity index over productive rearrangements. Drawn from immuneACCESS, this table holds only the in-frame rearrangements with V and J called that TCRdb kept. Clones are partly lost; checked studies trace under half to an unresolved V gene and leave the rest unexplained. That table is the source of V, J and clone size, and D and trimming were worked out from the DNA. Present in this sample are 200,000 to 250,000 clones, roughly 85% of which were seen just once. The ten largest clones add up to roughly 2.2% of the sample.

The CDR3 measures 14 amino acids from cysteine to phenylalanine. Left in the record is the CDR3 DNA by itself, 42 bases read in frame from the first base. V was cut back by 1 base and J by 11 bases, leaving a gap of 17 bases between them. Per the germline V gene (reference sequence), SEHNR is the CDR1 and FQNEAQ is the CDR2. One collaborating source in Seattle enrolled patients during active infection and followed them longitudinally through the course of disease. The collaborating institutions used their own protocols to collect whole blood in K2EDTA tubes. For TCRbeta analysis, collaborators shipped samples as frozen whole blood, isolated PBMCs, or DNA extracted from either of those sample types.

This TCR was recovered from a woman aged 70-85 years with COVID-19, enrolled during active disease. The rearranged segments are TRBV7-9 and TRBJ1-1, with TRBD1 perhaps the D gene, on 5 matching bases. Sequenced sample: peripheral blood. The base sequence is TGTGCCAGCAGCTTAGAAACGCTCCGGGGGGAGGCTTTCTTT. It encodes CASSLETLRGEAFF. Reference TRBV7-9 and TRBJ1-1 proteins supply the regions before and after the CDR3; the full variable domain is: DTGVSQNPRHKITKRGQNVTFRCDPISEHNRLYWYRQTLGQGPEFLTYFQNEAQLEKSRLLSDRFSAERPKGSFSTLEIQRTEQGDSAMYLCASSLETLRGEAFFGQGTRLTVV.